A selection of T cell receptor beta chains follows, all from one sample in a study of vaccination effects on CD4 cells after COVID-19. Here immunoSEQ multiplex PCR was the method, and the copy in TCRdb shows in-frame clones only, minus some. The sample includes more than 60,000 clones, around two thirds of them seen just once. Antigen specificity for these receptors is unknown. The specimen was CD4+ T cells from PBMCs cultured without peptide, collected after COVID-19 vaccination. These receptors all stem from a human donor who received a COVID-19 vaccine. CDR3s include the opening cysteine and the closing phenylalanine or tryptophan. A D gene is named only where the DNA matches it firmly. Only part of the rows carry a size: once, few, many, or a class if the clone is expanded.

size: -; V: TRBV14; J: TRBJ2-1; D: -; CDR3: CASSQDMGAYNEQFF; DNA: TGTGCCAGCAGCCAAGATATGGGGGCCTACAATGAGCAGTTCTTC
size: -; V: TRBV25-1; J: TRBJ1-2; D: TRBD1; CDR3: CASAATGSNYGYTF; DNA: TGTGCCAGCGCGGCGACAGGGAGTAACTATGGCTACACCTTC
size: -; V: TRBV7-2; J: TRBJ1-2; D: -; CDR3: CASLKRGGLYGYTF; DNA: TGTGCCAGCTTGAAGAGGGGGGGACTCTATGGCTACACCTTC
size: -; V: TRBV18; J: TRBJ1-5; D: -; CDR3: CASSPQGNVPQHF; DNA: TGTGCCAGCTCACCACAGGGTAATGTGCCCCAGCATTTT
size: few; V: TRBV10-2; J: TRBJ1-2; D: -; CDR3: CASVPYRAGEGYTF; DNA: TGCGCCAGCGTTCCCTACAGGGCAGGGGAGGGCTACACCTTC
size: -; V: TRBV9; J: TRBJ1-1; D: -; CDR3: CASSPLRDLNTEAFF; DNA: TGTGCCAGCAGCCCTCTCCGGGATCTGAACACTGAAGCTTTCTTT
size: -; V: TRBV28; J: TRBJ2-5; D: -; CDR3: CASSYRDRETQYF; DNA: TGTGCCAGCAGTTACAGGGACCGGGAGACCCAGTACTTC
size: -; V: TRBV5-5; J: TRBJ2-1; D: TRBD1; CDR3: CASSLGTGVNEQFF; DNA: TGTGCCAGCAGCTTAGGGACAGGGGTCAATGAGCAGTTCTTC
size: -; V: TRBV27; J: TRBJ1-6; D: TRBD1; CDR3: CASSRTGGGSPLHF; DNA: TGTGCCAGCAGCCGGACAGGGGGTGGTTCACCCCTCCACTTT
size: -; V: TRBV4-3; J: TRBJ2-5; D: TRBD1; CDR3: CASSQDTGQGWITQRSVQYF; DNA: TGCGCCAGCAGCCAAGATACGGGACAGGGTTGGATAACCCAAAGGTCGGTCCAGTACTTC
size: -; V: TRBV5-6; J: TRBJ2-3; D: -; CDR3: CASSPKWDGTNTDTQYF; DNA: TGTGCCAGCAGCCCCAAATGGGACGGCACAAACACAGATACGCAGTATTTT
size: once; V: TRBV5-4; J: TRBJ2-5; D: -; CDR3: CASSLGSGSAETQYF; DNA: TGTGCCAGCAGCCTTGGGTCCGGGAGTGCAGAGACCCAGTACTTC
size: -; V: TRBV6-6; J: TRBJ2-3; D: TRBD1; CDR3: CASRYSTGGGTDTQYF; DNA: TGTGCCAGCAGATACTCGACAGGGGGCGGCACAGATACGCAGTATTTT
size: -; V: TRBV9; J: TRBJ1-2; D: TRBD1; CDR3: CASSVDDRGYGYTF; DNA: TGTGCCAGCAGCGTAGATGACAGGGGCTATGGCTACACCTTC
size: -; V: TRBV7-6; J: TRBJ1-1; D: TRBD1; CDR3: CASSRSQGLVNTEAFF; DNA: TGTGCCAGCAGCCGTTCACAGGGGCTGGTGAACACTGAAGCTTTCTTT
size: few; V: TRBV5-1; J: TRBJ2-2; D: TRBD1; CDR3: CASGTDNTGELFF; DNA: TGCGCCAGCGGGACAGATAACACCGGGGAGCTGTTTTTT
size: -; V: TRBV18; J: TRBJ1-6; D: -; CDR3: CASSPQSGPNSPLHF; DNA: TGTGCCAGCTCACCACAATCGGGGCCCAATTCACCCCTCCACTTT
size: -; V: TRBV5-1; J: TRBJ1-1; D: TRBD1; CDR3: CASSSNRGPEAFF; DNA: TGCGCCAGCAGTTCGAACAGGGGACCTGAAGCTTTCTTT
size: -; V: TRBV24-1; J: TRBJ1-1; D: TRBD1; CDR3: CATSDATGTEGTEAFF; DNA: TGTGCCACCAGTGATGCAACCGGGACAGAAGGGACTGAAGCTTTCTTT
size: -; V: TRBV11-2; J: TRBJ2-3; D: TRBD1; CDR3: CASSLTPGQNTDTQYF; DNA: TGTGCCAGCAGCCTAACCCCGGGACAGAACACAGATACGCAGTATTTT
size: -; V: TRBV7-8; J: TRBJ1-2; D: TRBD1; CDR3: CASSLVPRGLDGYTF; DNA: TGTGCCAGCAGCTTAGTGCCCAGGGGGCTGGATGGCTACACCTTC
size: -; V: TRBV6-6; J: TRBJ1-4; D: -; CDR3: CASSYSSVEKLFF; DNA: TGTGCCAGCAGTTACTCATCCGTTGAAAAACTGTTTTTT
size: -; V: TRBV4-1; J: TRBJ2-1; D: TRBD1; CDR3: CASSQAETGEDEQFF; DNA: TGCGCCAGCAGCCAAGCCGAGACAGGGGAGGATGAGCAGTTCTTC
size: -; V: TRBV7-3; J: TRBJ1-1; D: -; CDR3: CASSLTLNTEAFF; DNA: TGTGCCAGCAGCTTAACTCTCAACACTGAAGCTTTCTTT
size: -; V: TRBV7-2; J: TRBJ2-5; D: -; CDR3: CASSSRGGVAVETQYF; DNA: TGTGCCAGCAGCTCAAGGGGTGGTGTGGCGGTGGAGACCCAGTACTTC
size: -; V: TRBV24-1; J: TRBJ1-2; D: -; CDR3: CATSDNRVGGYTF; DNA: TGTGCCACCAGTGATAACAGGGTCGGGGGCTACACCTTC
size: -; V: TRBV6-1; J: TRBJ1-4; D: -; CDR3: CASSDRAPRNEKLFF; DNA: TGTGCCAGCAGTGATAGGGCCCCTCGGAATGAAAAACTGTTTTTT
size: -; V: TRBV6-4; J: TRBJ2-5; D: -; CDR3: CASSDLLWEAGALQETQYF; DNA: TGTGCCAGCAGTGACTTGCTCTGGGAGGCAGGGGCCCTCCAAGAGACCCAGTACTTC
size: -; V: TRBV7-9; J: TRBJ2-2; D: -; CDR3: CASSPDGTYTGELFF; DNA: TGTGCCAGCAGCCCAGATGGGACCTACACCGGGGAGCTGTTTTTT
size: -; V: TRBV7-3; J: TRBJ1-2; D: -; CDR3: CASGNTIDGPVSYGYTF; DNA: TGTGCCAGCGGAAATACAATTGATGGCCCAGTCTCCTATGGCTACACCTTC
size: -; V: TRBV10-3; J: TRBJ1-6; D: -; CDR3: CAIRHDNSPLHF; DNA: TGTGCCATCAGACATGATAATTCACCCCTCCACTTT
size: -; V: TRBV6-4; J: TRBJ2-6; D: TRBD1; CDR3: CASSDSYTGQGISISGANVLTF; DNA: TGTGCCAGCAGTGACTCCTATACAGGACAGGGTATCTCCATCTCTGGGGCCAACGTCCTGACTTTC
size: once; V: TRBV6-5; J: TRBJ1-5; D: -; CDR3: CASSIFFGNQPQHF; DNA: TGTGCCAGCAGTATTTTTTTTGGCAATCAGCCCCAGCATTTT
size: once; V: TRBV6-5; J: TRBJ1-3; D: -; CDR3: CASRWRGQVEDTIYF; DNA: TGTGCCAGCAGGTGGCGAGGGCAGGTAGAAGACACCATATATTTT
size: -; V: TRBV6-5; J: TRBJ1-6; D: TRBD1; CDR3: CASTSDRVNSPLHF; DNA: TGTGCCAGCACCTCTGACAGGGTAAACTCACCCCTCCACTTT
size: -; V: TRBV5-1; J: TRBJ2-3; D: -; CDR3: CASSFTGQAGDTQYF; DNA: TGCGCCAGCAGCTTCACGGGGCAGGCCGGAGATACGCAGTATTTT
size: -; V: TRBV5-1; J: TRBJ2-4; D: -; CDR3: CASSLSLGVAKNIQYF; DNA: TGCGCCAGCAGCTTGTCTTTAGGAGTAGCCAAAAACATTCAGTACTTC
size: -; V: TRBV19; J: TRBJ2-5; D: TRBD2; CDR3: CASSIGIGRGTETQYF; DNA: TGTGCCAGTAGTATAGGTATCGGGAGGGGAACCGAGACCCAGTACTTC
size: once; V: TRBV5-4; J: TRBJ2-5; D: TRBD2; CDR3: CASSLGLAGGLETQYF; DNA: TGTGCCAGCAGCTTGGGACTAGCGGGGGGTTTGGAGACCCAGTACTTC
size: -; V: TRBV10-2; J: TRBJ1-6; D: TRBD1; CDR3: CASSKTGYDSPLHF; DNA: TGCGCCAGCAGTAAGACAGGGTATGATTCACCCCTCCACTTT
size: -; V: TRBV6-1; J: TRBJ1-1; D: -; CDR3: CASSEVVLELGNTEAFF; DNA: TGTGCCAGCAGTGAAGTTGTTTTAGAGTTGGGGAACACTGAAGCTTTCTTT
size: -; V: TRBV4-3; J: TRBJ2-5; D: -; CDR3: CASSQAPTGEETQYF; DNA: TGCGCCAGCAGCCAGGCGCCGACAGGTGAAGAGACCCAGTACTTC
size: -; V: TRBV11-2; J: TRBJ2-3; D: -; CDR3: CASSLDLSDTQYF; DNA: TGTGCCAGCAGCTTAGACTTGTCAGATACGCAGTATTTT
size: -; V: TRBV6-5; J: TRBJ1-6; D: -; CDR3: CASTPRDRSNSPLHF; DNA: TGTGCCAGCACCCCCCGGGACCGAAGTAATTCACCCCTCCACTTT
size: -; V: TRBV11-2; J: TRBJ2-1; D: -; CDR3: CASSPGQRRNNEQFF; DNA: TGTGCCAGCAGCCCAGGGCAGCGGCGCAACAATGAGCAGTTCTTC
size: -; V: TRBV11-2; J: TRBJ2-5; D: TRBD2; CDR3: CASSSSLAGGPETQYF; DNA: TGTGCCAGCAGCTCCTCACTAGCGGGGGGGCCGGAGACCCAGTACTTC
size: few; V: TRBV6-5; J: TRBJ1-4; D: -; CDR3: CASSSQYSTNEKLFF; DNA: TGTGCCAGCAGTTCCCAATACTCAACTAATGAAAAACTGTTTTTT
size: -; V: TRBV5-6; J: TRBJ1-2; D: TRBD1; CDR3: CASSLDRGTIARGYTF; DNA: TGTGCCAGCAGTCTAGACAGGGGGACTATAGCCCGCGGCTACACCTTC
size: once; V: TRBV2; J: TRBJ1-4; D: -; CDR3: CASSQGNEKLFF; DNA: TGTGCCAGCAGCCAGGGTAATGAAAAACTGTTTTTT
size: -; V: TRBV5-1; J: TRBJ2-5; D: TRBD1; CDR3: CASSFGTGGPNQETQYF; DNA: TGCGCCAGCAGCTTTGGGACAGGGGGCCCCAATCAAGAGACCCAGTACTTC